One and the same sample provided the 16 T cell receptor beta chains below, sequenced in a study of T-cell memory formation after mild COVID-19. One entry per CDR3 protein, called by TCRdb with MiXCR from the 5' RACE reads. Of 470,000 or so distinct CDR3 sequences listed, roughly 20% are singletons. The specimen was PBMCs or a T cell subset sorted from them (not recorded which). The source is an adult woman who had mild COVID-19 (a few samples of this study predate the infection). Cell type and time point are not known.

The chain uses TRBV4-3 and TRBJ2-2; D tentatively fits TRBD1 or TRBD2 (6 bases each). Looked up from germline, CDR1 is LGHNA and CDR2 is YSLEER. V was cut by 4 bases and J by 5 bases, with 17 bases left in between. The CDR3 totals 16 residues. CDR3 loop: CASSLEGGVETGELFF. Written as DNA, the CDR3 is TGCGCCAGCAGCCTTGAGGGGGGAGTCGAAACCGGGGAGCTGTTTTTT.

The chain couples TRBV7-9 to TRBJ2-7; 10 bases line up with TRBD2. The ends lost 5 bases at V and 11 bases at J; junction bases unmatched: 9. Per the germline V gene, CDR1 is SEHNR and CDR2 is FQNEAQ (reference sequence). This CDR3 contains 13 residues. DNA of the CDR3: TGTGCCAGCAGCCAGATGACTAGCGGGCGCAAGTACTTC. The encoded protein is CASSQMTSGRKYF.

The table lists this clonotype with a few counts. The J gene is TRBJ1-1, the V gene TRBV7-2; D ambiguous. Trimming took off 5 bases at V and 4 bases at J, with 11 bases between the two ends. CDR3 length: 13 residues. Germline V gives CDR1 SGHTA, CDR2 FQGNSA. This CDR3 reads CASSTRTSTEAFF. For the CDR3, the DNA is TGTGCCAGCAGCACCCGTACGAGCACTGAAGCTTTCTTT.

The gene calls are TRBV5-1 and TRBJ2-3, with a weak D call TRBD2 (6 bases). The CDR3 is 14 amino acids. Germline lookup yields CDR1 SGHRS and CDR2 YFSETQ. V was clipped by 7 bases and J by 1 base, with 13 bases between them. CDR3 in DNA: TGCGCCAGCTGGGATACGGGGGGCACAGATACGCAGTATTTT. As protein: CASWDTGGTDTQYF.

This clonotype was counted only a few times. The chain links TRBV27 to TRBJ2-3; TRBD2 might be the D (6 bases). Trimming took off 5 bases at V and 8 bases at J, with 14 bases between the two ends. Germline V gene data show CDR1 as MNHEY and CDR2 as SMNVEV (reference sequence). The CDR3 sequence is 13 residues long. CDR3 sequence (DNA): TGTGCCAGCAGTCCGGGACTGCTGAGTACGCAGTATTTT. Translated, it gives CASSPGLLSTQYF.

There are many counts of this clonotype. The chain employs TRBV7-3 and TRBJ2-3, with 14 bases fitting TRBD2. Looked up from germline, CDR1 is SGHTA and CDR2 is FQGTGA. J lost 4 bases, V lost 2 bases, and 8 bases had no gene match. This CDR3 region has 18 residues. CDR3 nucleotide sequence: TGTGCCAGCAGCTTAGGGGGCGCGGGACTAGCGGGAGCAGATACGCAGTATTTT. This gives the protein CASSLGGAGLAGADTQYF.

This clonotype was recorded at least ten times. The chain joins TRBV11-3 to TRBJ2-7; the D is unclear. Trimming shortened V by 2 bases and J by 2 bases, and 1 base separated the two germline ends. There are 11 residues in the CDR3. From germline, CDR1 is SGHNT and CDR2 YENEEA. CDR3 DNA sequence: TGTGCCAGCAGCTTAACCTACGAGCAGTACTTC. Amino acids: CASSLTYEQYF. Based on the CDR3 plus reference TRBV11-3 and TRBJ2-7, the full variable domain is EAGVVQSPRYKIIEKKQPVAFWCNPISGHNTLYWYLQNLGQGPELLIRYENEEAVDDSQLPKDRFSAERLKGVDSTLKIQPAELGDSAVYLCASSLTYEQYFGPGTRLTVT.

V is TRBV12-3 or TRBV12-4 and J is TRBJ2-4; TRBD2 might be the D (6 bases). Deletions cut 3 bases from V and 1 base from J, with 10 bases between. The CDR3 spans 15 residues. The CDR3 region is CASSLGTPAKNIQYF. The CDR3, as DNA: TGTGCCAGCAGTTTGGGGACTCCCGCCAAAAACATTCAGTACTTC.

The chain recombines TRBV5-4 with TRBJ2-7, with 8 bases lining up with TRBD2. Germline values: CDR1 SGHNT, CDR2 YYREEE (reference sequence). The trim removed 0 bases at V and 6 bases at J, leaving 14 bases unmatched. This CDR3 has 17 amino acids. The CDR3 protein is CASSLVRPAGGPGEQYF. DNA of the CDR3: TGTGCCAGCAGCTTGGTTCGGCCCGCGGGAGGCCCGGGCGAGCAGTACTTC. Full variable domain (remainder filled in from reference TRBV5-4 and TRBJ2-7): ETGVTQSPTHLIKTRGQQVTLRCSSQSGHNTVSWYQQALGQGPQFIFQYYREEENGRGNFPPRFSGLQFPNYSSELNVNALELDDSALYLCASSLVRPAGGPGEQYFGPGTRLTVT.

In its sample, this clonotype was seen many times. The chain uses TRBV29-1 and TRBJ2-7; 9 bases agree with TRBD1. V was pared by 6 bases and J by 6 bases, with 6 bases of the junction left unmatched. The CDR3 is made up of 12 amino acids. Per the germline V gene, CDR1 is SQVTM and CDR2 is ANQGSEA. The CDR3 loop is CSVRGQGGEQYF. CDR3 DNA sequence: TGCAGCGTCCGGGGACAGGGCGGCGAGCAGTACTTC.

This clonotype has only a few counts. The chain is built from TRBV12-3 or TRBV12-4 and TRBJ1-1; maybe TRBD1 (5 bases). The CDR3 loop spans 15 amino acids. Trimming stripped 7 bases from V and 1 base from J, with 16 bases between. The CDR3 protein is CASTYPGGENTEAFF. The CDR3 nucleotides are TGTGCCAGCACCTACCCCGGGGGGGAGAACACTGAAGCTTTCTTT.

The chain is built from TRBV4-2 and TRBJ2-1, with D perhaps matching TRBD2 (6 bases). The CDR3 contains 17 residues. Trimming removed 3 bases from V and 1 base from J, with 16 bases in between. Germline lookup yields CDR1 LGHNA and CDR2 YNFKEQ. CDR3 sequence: CASSQTNSGASYNEQFF. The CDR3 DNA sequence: TGTGCCAGCAGCCAGACCAATAGCGGTGCATCCTACAATGAGCAGTTCTTC.

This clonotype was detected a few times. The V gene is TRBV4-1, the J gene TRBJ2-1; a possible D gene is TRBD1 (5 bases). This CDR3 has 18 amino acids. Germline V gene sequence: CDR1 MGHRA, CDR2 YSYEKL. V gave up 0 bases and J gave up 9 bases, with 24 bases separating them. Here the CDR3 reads CASSQDHPALGLTSEQFF. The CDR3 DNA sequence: TGCGCCAGCAGCCAAGATCATCCGGCCCTGGGGCTTACAAGTGAGCAGTTCTTC.

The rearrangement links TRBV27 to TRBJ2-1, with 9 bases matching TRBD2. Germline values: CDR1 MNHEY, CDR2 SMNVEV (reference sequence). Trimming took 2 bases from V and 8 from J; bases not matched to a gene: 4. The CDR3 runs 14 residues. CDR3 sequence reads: CASSLAGGPYEQFF. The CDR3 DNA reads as TGTGCCAGCAGTTTAGCGGGAGGGCCCTATGAGCAGTTCTTC.

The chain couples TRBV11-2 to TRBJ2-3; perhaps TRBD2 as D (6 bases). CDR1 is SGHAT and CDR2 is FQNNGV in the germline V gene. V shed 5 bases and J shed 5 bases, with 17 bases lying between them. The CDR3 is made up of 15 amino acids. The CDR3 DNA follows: TGTGCCAGCAGCCCGCGGGGCGGGTTTTTAGATACGCAGTATTTT. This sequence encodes CASSPRGGFLDTQYF.

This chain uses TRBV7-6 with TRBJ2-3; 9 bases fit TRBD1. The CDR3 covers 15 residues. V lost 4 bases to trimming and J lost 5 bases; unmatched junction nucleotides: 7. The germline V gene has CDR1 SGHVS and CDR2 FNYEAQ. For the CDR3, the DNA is TGTGCCAGCAGCTCCGGGACAGGGTGGGAAGATACGCAGTATTTT. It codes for CASSSGTGWEDTQYF.